This TCR beta chain was identified during a study of shared clonotypes between healthy human individuals. The CDR3 totals 14 residues. Germline loops: CDR1 MGHRA, CDR2 YSYEKL. V shed 3 bases and J 3 bases; nucleotides not matched to a gene: 4. Naive CD8 populations comprised CD45RO-negative cells positively selected for CCR7, excluding terminally differentiated effector memory CD45RA+ cells. Profiling relied on immunoSEQ multiplex PCR, and the TCRdb table lists in-frame clones only, not all of them. The data contain 550,000 to 750,000 clones, about 95% of them singletons. Sequencing was performed on naive CD8+ T cells sorted from blood. J is TRBJ2-5 and V is TRBV4-1, with TRBD2 matching over 7 bases. The TCR comes from a woman aged 25-40 years in good health. The CDR3 coding sequence is TGCGCCAGCAGCCACCTAGCGGACAAAGAGACCCAGTACTTC. It is translated as CASSHLADKETQYF.